The 22 T cell receptor beta chains in this list originate from one sample, sequenced in a study of neurological immune-mediated disorders. In TCRdb, the 5' RACE reads were re-called with MiXCR into one record per CDR3 protein. Of about 33,000 distinct CDR3 sequences detected, approximately 13% appear once; the ten largest clones hold roughly 2.2%. Time point reported: longitudinal time-point 2. The material sequenced was PBMCs. The receptor source for this set is a woman aged 40 to 50 in good health.

This chain links TRBV20-1 with TRBJ2-5; 9 nucleotides line up with TRBD1. The CDR3 has 13 residues. After removal of 5 bases from V and 3 bases from J, the junction contained 4 bases not matched to a gene. Germline CDR1 DFQATT, CDR2 SNEGSKA (reference sequence). The CDR3 region is CSARGQGEETQYF. In DNA, the CDR3 is TGCAGTGCTCGGGGACAGGGCGAAGAGACCCAGTACTTC.

There are many counts of this clonotype. The chain combines TRBV5-1 with TRBJ2-1, with TRBD2 matching over 13 bases. Germline CDR1 reads SGHRS; CDR2 reads YFSETQ. CDR3 length equals 14 residues. V lost 7 bases to trimming and J lost 7 bases; unmatched junction nucleotides: 5. The CDR3 sequence: CASSELAGGNEQFF. For the CDR3, the DNA is TGCGCCAGCTCTGAACTAGCGGGAGGGAATGAGCAGTTCTTC.

This clonotype has only a few counts. This sequence joins TRBV7-8 and TRBJ2-7, with 9 bases that match TRBD1. Germline CDR1 SGHVS, CDR2 FQNEAQ. The J segment lost 1 base and the V segment lost 1 base, leaving 8 bases of the junction unmatched. The CDR3 has 17 amino acids. CDR3 DNA: TGTGCCAGCAGCTTAGGTGGTGGGACAGGGTTTTCCTACGAGCAGTACTTC. The encoded protein is CASSLGGGTGFSYEQYF.

This clonotype has just a few counts. This CDR3 is CASSSGLGSNEQYF. The CDR3 DNA is TGTGCCAGCAGCTCGGGACTAGGAAGTAACGAGCAGTACTTC. J is TRBJ2-7 and V is TRBV7-8; 8 bases are shared with TRBD2. The CDR3 has 14 amino acids. V lost 4 bases to trimming and J lost 5 bases; unmatched junction nucleotides: 7. The germline V gene has CDR1 SGHVS and CDR2 FQNEAQ.

This clonotype came up a few times. The chain joins TRBV29-1 to TRBJ1-1; no definite D call. Looked up from germline, CDR1 is SQVTM and CDR2 is ANQGSEA. The ends were cut back, 4 bases at V and 4 bases at J, with 10 bases in the middle. The CDR3 extends over 12 amino acids. CDR3 region: CSVAGESTEAFF. In nucleotides, the CDR3 is TGCAGCGTTGCCGGGGAGAGCACTGAAGCTTTCTTT.

This clonotype was recorded many times. The chain uses TRBV30 and TRBJ2-1; 8 nucleotides line up with TRBD1. CDR3 size: 12 residues. With 3 bases clipped from V and 8 bases from J, the junction kept 3 bases outside the gene matches. The germline V gene has CDR1 GTSNPN and CDR2 SVGIG (reference sequence). In DNA form, the CDR3 reads TGTGCCTGGAGGTTGACAGGGGATGAGCAGTTCTTC. Residues: CAWRLTGDEQFF.

This clonotype has at least ten counts. The V call is TRBV24-1, the J call TRBJ2-7; TRBD1 matches 9 bases. The CDR3 is 18 residues long. Germline CDR1 and CDR2: KGHDR and SFDVKD. Losses at the gene ends were 4 bases for V and 2 bases for J; bases not matched to a gene: 14. The CDR3 DNA follows: TGTGCCACCAGTGACTCCGCCACCGGGACAGGGAGTCCCTACGAGCAGTACTTC. Protein: CATSDSATGTGSPYEQYF.

This clonotype was found many times. The chain carries TRBV12-3 or TRBV12-4 and TRBJ2-2, with D possibly matching TRBD2 (7 bases). Trimming pared 7 bases from V and 7 bases from J, leaving 16 bases between. The CDR3 covers 14 residues. This chain's CDR3 is CASTPGGARGELFF. DNA for the CDR3: TGTGCCAGCACCCCGGGGGGCGCACGCGGGGAGCTGTTTTTT.

Ten or more counts support this clonotype. The V and J genes are TRBV7-2 and TRBJ2-6; D gene ambiguous. Germline assignment: CDR1 SGHTA and CDR2 FQGNSA. Trimming removed 6 bases from V and 14 bases from J, with 17 bases in between. This CDR3 has 13 residues. CDR3 amino acids: CASRSANGWILTF. The CDR3 DNA is TGTGCCAGCAGATCCGCCAACGGGTGGATCCTGACTTTC.

This clonotype was counted many times. The rearrangement uses TRBV5-6 and TRBJ2-2, with D maybe TRBD1 (6 bases). Germline V gives CDR1 SGHDT, CDR2 YYEEEE. Trimming took 7 bases from V and 4 from J, leaving 8 bases between them. The CDR3 contains 12 residues. CDR3 sequence reads: CASRRGTGELFF. DNA for the CDR3: TGTGCCAGCCGCAGGGGCACCGGGGAGCTGTTTTTT.

This clonotype has just one count. A much larger clone differs by one base, so this may be a read error. The chain recombines TRBV4-3 with TRBJ1-5; possibly TRBD1 for D (6 bases). Germline CDR1 is LGHNA and CDR2 is YSLEER. Trimming pared 0 bases from V and 6 bases from J, leaving 12 bases between. CDR3 length: 15 amino acids. This CDR3 is CASSQDWEGGQPQHF. CDR3 in DNA: TGCGCCAGCAGCCAAGATTGGGAAGGGGGTCAGCCCCAGCATTTT.

In its sample, this clonotype is medium-sized (0.01 to 0.1%). The chain employs TRBV9 and TRBJ2-7; 8 bases align to TRBD1. CDR3 length: 15 amino acids. V lost 2 bases to trimming and J lost 1 base; unmatched junction nucleotides: 5. In germline, CDR1 is SGDLS, CDR2 YYNGEE. The CDR3 here is CASSVGTGPSYEQYF. The CDR3 region has the DNA TGTGCCAGCAGCGTCGGGACAGGACCGTCCTACGAGCAGTACTTC. Variable domain in full (rest from reference TRBV9 and TRBJ2-7): DSGVTQTPKHLITATGQRVTLRCSPRSGDLSVYWYQQSLDQGLQFLIQYYNGEERAKGNILERFSAQQFPDLHSELNLSSLELGDSALYFCASSVGTGPSYEQYFGPGTRLTVT.

Notes on this clonotype: Compared with germline, one end of the junction differs, possibly owing to a read error. The V call is TRBV20-1, the J call TRBJ2-7; no definite D call. The CDR3 length is 11 residues. Germline CDR1 and CDR2: DFQATT and SNEGSKA (reference sequence). CDR3 loop: CSAGRSYEHYF. In nucleotides, the CDR3 is TGCAGTGCTGGCAGGTCGTACGAGCACTACTTC.

This clonotype appeared many times. The rearrangement joins TRBV20-1 to TRBJ2-4; 7 nucleotides match TRBD2. Per the germline V gene, CDR1 is DFQATT and CDR2 is SNEGSKA (reference sequence). The trim removed 0 bases at V and 2 bases at J, leaving 7 bases unmatched. The CDR3 extends over 16 amino acids. In DNA form, the CDR3 reads TGCAGTGCTAGAGATTTTAGCGGGTTAACCAAAAACATTCAGTACTTC. Residues: CSARDFSGLTKNIQYF.

This rearrangement joins TRBV20-1 to TRBJ1-1, with D maybe TRBD1 (6 bases). V was pared by 3 bases and J by 7 bases, with 12 bases between. CDR3 length: 12 residues. Germline assignment: CDR1 DFQATT and CDR2 SNEGSKA (reference sequence). Here the CDR3 reads CSAREGGNEAFF. In nucleotides, the CDR3 is TGCAGTGCTAGGGAGGGGGGAAATGAAGCTTTCTTT.

This clonotype was picked up many times. The V gene is TRBV7-9, the J gene TRBJ2-4; D is possibly TRBD2 (6 bases). The CDR3 runs 14 residues. The V end lost 0 bases, the J end lost 5 bases, and 8 bases lay between the germline ends. Germline CDR1 and CDR2: SEHNR and FQNEAQ (reference sequence). This chain's CDR3 is CASSLAQRENIQYF. The CDR3 bases are TGTGCCAGCAGCTTAGCGCAGCGGGAAAACATTCAGTACTTC.

There are many counts of this clonotype. The chain is built from TRBV6-5 and TRBJ1-2; perhaps TRBD1 as D (5 bases). Germline CDR1 MNHEY, CDR2 SVGAGI. The CDR3 has 15 residues. V was pared by 0 bases and J by 6 bases, with 14 bases between. Here the CDR3 reads CASSYSPGLTDGYTF. Written as DNA, the CDR3 is TGTGCCAGCAGTTACTCGCCAGGGTTGACCGATGGCTACACCTTC.

This clonotype has at least ten counts. The chain carries TRBV5-1 and TRBJ2-1, with 10 bases aligning to TRBD2. CDR3 length equals 15 residues. Germline-derived CDR1 and CDR2 are SGHRS and YFSETQ. J gave up 8 bases and V 0 bases, and 5 bases lay outside the gene matches. The CDR3 here is CASSLALAGEDEQFF. CDR3 DNA: TGCGCCAGCAGCTTGGCCCTAGCGGGGGAGGATGAGCAGTTCTTC.

This clonotype has at least ten counts. The chain has TRBV13 and TRBJ2-7; D is unresolved. Germline V gene data show CDR1 as PRHDT and CDR2 as FYEKMQ (reference sequence). Trimming cost V 2 bases and J 7 bases, with 15 bases left between them. CDR3 length: 14 amino acids. The CDR3 loop is CASSLLSGDGEQYF. As DNA, the CDR3 is TGTGCCAGCAGCTTACTGTCGGGCGACGGGGAGCAGTACTTC.

This chain connects TRBV6-5 to TRBJ2-7; a possible D gene is TRBD1 (5 bases). V gave up 0 bases and J gave up 4 bases, with 7 bases separating them. The CDR3 length is 13 residues. CDR1 is MNHEY, CDR2 SVGAGI, per germline. The DNA of the CDR3 is TGTGCCAGCAGTTACTCGGCAGGGTACGAGCAGTACTTC. This sequence encodes CASSYSAGYEQYF.

This clonotype has a count of ten or more. The chain is built from TRBV6-5 and TRBJ2-5, with D unclear. V was clipped by 4 bases and J by 6 bases, with 12 bases between them. The CDR3 length is 13 residues. CDR1 is MNHEY, CDR2 SVGAGI, per germline. The CDR3 reads CASSFDVLKTQYF. DNA of the CDR3: TGTGCCAGCAGTTTTGACGTTCTGAAGACCCAGTACTTC.

This clonotype came up many times. The V call is TRBV20-1, the J call TRBJ1-2; 7 nucleotides line up with TRBD1. The CDR3 loop spans 14 amino acids. CDR1 and CDR2 (germline): DFQATT, SNEGSKA (reference sequence). After removal of 3 bases from V and 4 bases from J, the junction contained 8 bases not matched to a gene. CDR3 region: CSASETGKFYGYTF. DNA for the CDR3: TGCAGTGCTAGCGAGACAGGGAAGTTCTATGGCTACACCTTC.